This paragraph covers one TCR beta chain sequence. As yet, its antigen is unknown. Germline and genes: mouse. The observed sequence ends 1 residue before the CDR3 terminus, with the missing tail filled in from the germline J gene. This entry comes from a study of tissue T cells after allogeneic stem cell transplantation. Measured with immunoSEQ multiplex PCR; TCRdb has only the in-frame clones, and not every one. The table lists about 50,000 clones, around 73% of them singletons, with 0.7% in the top ten. Findings and limits, study-wide: Only a limited share of tissue TCRs appeared in blood or spleen. The patient cohort was small and clinically heterogeneous, with limited sampling depth.

Trimming cost V 4 bases and J 0 bases, with 9 bases left between them. The CDR3 consists of 15 residues. Germline V CDR1 and CDR2: KGHPV, FQNQEV (reference sequence). The rearrangement uses TRBV26 and TRBJ1-4, with TRBD1 as a possible D gene (6 bases). The sequence derives from a pool of C57BL/6 mice in good health. Sequences were obtained from sorted cells pooled from one or two spleens. The CDR3: CASSPGQISNERLFF. CDR3 DNA, as far as it was read: TGTGCCAGCAGTCCGGGACAAATTTCCAACGAAAGATTATTT.